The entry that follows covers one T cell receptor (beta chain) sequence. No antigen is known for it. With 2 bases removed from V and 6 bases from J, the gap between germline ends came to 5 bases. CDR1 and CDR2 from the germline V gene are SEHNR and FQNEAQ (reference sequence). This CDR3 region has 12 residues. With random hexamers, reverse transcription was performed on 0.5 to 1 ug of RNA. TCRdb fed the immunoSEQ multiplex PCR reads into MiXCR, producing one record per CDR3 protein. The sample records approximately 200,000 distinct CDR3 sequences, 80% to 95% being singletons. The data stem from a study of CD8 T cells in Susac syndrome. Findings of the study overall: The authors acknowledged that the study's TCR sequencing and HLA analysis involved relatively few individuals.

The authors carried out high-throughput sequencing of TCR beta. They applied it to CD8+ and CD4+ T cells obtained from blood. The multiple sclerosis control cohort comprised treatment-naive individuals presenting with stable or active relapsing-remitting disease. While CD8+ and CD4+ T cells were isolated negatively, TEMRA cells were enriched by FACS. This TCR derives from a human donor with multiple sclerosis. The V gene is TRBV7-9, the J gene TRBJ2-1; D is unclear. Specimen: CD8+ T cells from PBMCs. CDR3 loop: CASSLIGNEQFF. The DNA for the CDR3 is TGTGCCAGCAGCTTAATCGGCAATGAGCAGTTCTTC.